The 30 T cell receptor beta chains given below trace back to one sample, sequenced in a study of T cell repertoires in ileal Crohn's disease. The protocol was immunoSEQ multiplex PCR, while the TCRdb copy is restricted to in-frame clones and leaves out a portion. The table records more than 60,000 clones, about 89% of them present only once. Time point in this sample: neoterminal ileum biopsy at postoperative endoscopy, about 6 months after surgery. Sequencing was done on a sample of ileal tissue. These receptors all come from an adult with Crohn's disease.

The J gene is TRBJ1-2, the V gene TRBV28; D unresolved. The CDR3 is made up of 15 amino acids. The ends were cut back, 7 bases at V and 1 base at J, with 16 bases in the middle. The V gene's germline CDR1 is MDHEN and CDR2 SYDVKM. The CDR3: CASKVAGPLNYGYTF. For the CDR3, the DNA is TGTGCCAGCAAAGTCGCAGGCCCCCTTAACTATGGCTACACCTTC.

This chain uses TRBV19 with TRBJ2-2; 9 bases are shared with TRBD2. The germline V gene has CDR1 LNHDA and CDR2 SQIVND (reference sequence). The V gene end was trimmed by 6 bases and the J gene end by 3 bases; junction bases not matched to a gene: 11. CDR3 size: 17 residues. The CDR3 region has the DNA TGTGCCAGTAGCCGTCTGACTATAGCGGGAGACACCGGGGAGCTGTTTTTT. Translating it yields CASSRLTIAGDTGELFF.

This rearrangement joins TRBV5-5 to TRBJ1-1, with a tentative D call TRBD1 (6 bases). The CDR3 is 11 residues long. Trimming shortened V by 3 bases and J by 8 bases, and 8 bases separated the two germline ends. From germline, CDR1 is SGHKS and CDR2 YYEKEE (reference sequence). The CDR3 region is CASSWTEEAFF. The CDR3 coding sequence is TGTGCCAGCAGCTGGACAGAAGAAGCTTTCTTT.

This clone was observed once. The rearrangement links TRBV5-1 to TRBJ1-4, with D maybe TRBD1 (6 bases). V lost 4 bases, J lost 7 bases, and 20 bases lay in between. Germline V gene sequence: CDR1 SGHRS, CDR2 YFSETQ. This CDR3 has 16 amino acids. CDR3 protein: CASSQGMTGFGEKLFF. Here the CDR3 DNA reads TGCGCCAGCAGCCAAGGAATGACAGGATTCGGTGAAAAACTGTTTTTT. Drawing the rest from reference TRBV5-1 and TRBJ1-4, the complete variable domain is KAGVTQTPRYLIKTRGQQVTLSCSPISGHRSVSWYQQTPGQGLQFLFEYFSETQRNKGNFPGRFSGRQFSNSRSEMNVSTLELGDSALYLCASSQGMTGFGEKLFFGSGTQLSVL.

The CDR3 DNA reads as TGCGCCAGCAGCCATCACGTCTGGGACACCTCCTACGAGCAGTACTTC. Translated, it gives CASSHHVWDTSYEQYF. The chain joins TRBV4-1 to TRBJ2-7, with a weak D call TRBD1 (6 bases). Trimming took 3 bases from V and 0 from J, leaving 15 bases between them. Looked up from germline, CDR1 is MGHRA and CDR2 is YSYEKL. CDR3 length equals 16 residues.

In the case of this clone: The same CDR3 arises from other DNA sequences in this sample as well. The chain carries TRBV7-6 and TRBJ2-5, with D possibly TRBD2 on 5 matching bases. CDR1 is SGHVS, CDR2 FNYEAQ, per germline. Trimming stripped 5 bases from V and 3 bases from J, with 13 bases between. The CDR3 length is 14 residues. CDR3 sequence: CASSPLGREETQYF. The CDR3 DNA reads TGTGCCAGCAGCCCACTCGGGCGGGAAGAGACCCAGTACTTC.

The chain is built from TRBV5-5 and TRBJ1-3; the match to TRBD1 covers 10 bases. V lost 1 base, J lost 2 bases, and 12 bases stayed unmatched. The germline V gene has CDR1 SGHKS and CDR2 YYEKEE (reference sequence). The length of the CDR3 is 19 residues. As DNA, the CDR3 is TGTGCCAGCAGCTTGAGAATTGTGAAGGACAGGGGGACTGGAAACACCATATATTTT. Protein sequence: CASSLRIVKDRGTGNTIYF.

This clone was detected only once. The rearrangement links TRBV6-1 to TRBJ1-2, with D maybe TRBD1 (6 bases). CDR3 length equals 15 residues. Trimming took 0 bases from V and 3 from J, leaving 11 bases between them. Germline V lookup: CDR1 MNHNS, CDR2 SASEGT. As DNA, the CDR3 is TGTGCCAGCAGTGAAGCCGGGGGGCAGCACTATGGCTACACCTTC. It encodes CASSEAGGQHYGYTF.

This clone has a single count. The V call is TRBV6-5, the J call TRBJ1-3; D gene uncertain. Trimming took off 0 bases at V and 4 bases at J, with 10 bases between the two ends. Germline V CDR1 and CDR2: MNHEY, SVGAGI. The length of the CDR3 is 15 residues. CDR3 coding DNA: TGTGCCAGCAGTTACTCCTCTTTCCCCGGAAACACCATATATTTT. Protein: CASSYSSFPGNTIYF.

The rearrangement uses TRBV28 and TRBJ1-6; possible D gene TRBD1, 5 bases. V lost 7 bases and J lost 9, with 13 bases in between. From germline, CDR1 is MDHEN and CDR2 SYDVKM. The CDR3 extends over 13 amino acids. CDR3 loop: CASNRQGPSPLHF. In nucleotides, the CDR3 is TGTGCCAGCAATCGGCAGGGTCCTTCACCCCTCCACTTT.

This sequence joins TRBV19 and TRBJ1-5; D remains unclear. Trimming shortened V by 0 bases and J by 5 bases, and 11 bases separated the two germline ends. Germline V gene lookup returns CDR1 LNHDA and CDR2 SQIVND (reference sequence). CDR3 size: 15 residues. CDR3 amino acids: CASSIERGSHQPQHF. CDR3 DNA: TGTGCCAGTAGTATAGAACGGGGTTCTCATCAGCCCCAGCATTTT. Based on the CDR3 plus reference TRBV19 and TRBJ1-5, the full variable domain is DGGITQSPKYLFRKEGQNVTLSCEQNLNHDAMYWYRQDPGQGLRLIYYSQIVNDFQKGDIAEGYSVSREKKESFPLTVTSAQKNPTAFYLCASSIERGSHQPQHFGDGTRLSIL.

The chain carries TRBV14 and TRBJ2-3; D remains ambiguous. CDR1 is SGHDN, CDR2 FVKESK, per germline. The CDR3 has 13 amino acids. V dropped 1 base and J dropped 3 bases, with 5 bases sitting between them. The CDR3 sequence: CASSQALTDTQYF. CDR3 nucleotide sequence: TGTGCCAGCAGCCAAGCCTTAACAGATACGCAGTATTTT.

Here the CDR3 DNA reads TGCAGCGTTGAGGGCGGCGCGGGGACCTATGGCTACACCTTC. It codes for CSVEGGAGTYGYTF. This chain links TRBV29-1 with TRBJ1-2; perhaps TRBD1 as D (5 bases). The CDR3 spans 14 residues. Trimming shortened V by 3 bases and J by 4 bases, and 15 bases separated the two germline ends. The germline CDR1 and CDR2 sequences are SQVTM and ANQGSEA.

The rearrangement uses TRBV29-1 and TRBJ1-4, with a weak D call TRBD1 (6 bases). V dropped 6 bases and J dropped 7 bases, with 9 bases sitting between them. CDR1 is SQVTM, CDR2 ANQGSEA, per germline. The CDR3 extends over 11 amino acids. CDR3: CSVAQGEKLFF. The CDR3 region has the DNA TGCAGCGTCGCACAGGGTGAAAAACTGTTTTTT.

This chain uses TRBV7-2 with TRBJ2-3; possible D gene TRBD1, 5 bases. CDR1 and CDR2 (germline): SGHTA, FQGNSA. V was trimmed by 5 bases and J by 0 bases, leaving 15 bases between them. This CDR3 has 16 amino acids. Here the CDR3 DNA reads TGTGCCAGCAGCCGCAGACAGACAACTAGCACAGATACGCAGTATTTT. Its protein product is CASSRRQTTSTDTQYF.

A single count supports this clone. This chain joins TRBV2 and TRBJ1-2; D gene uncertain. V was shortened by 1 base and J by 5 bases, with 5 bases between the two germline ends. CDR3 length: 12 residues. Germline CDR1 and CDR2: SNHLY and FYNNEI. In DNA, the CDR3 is TGTGCCAGCAGTGAAGGGCAATATGGCTACACCTTC. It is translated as CASSEGQYGYTF.

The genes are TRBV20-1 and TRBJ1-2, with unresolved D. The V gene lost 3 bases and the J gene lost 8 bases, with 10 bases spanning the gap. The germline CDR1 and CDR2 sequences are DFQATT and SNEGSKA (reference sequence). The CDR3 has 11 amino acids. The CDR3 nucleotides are TGCAGTGCTAGCGGGTTAGCAGGCTACACCTTC. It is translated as CSASGLAGYTF.

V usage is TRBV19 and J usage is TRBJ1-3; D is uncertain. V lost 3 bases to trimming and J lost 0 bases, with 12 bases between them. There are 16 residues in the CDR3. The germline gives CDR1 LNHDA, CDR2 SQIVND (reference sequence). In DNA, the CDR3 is TGTGCCAGTAGTATCGACGCCAGGTCCTCTGGAAACACCATATATTTT. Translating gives CASSIDARSSGNTIYF. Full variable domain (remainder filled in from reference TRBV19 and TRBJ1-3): DGGITQSPKYLFRKEGQNVTLSCEQNLNHDAMYWYRQDPGQGLRLIYYSQIVNDFQKGDIAEGYSVSREKKESFPLTVTSAQKNPTAFYLCASSIDARSSGNTIYFGEGSWLTVV.

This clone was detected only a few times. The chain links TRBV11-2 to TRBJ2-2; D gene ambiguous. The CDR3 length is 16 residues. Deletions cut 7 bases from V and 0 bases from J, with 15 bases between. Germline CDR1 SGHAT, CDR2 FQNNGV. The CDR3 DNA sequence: TGTGCCAGCACCTCAGGTACCCTATCGAACACCGGGGAGCTGTTTTTT. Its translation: CASTSGTLSNTGELFF.

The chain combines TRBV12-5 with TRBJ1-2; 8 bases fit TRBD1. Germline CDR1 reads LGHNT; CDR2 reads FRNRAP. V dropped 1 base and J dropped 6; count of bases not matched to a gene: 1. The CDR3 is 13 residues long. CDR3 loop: CASGLGTGNGYTF. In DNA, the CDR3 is TGTGCTAGTGGTTTGGGGACAGGGAATGGCTACACCTTC. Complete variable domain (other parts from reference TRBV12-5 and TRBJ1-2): DARVTQTPRHKVTEMGQEVTMRCQPILGHNTVFWYRQTMMQGLELLAYFRNRAPLDDSGMPKDRFSAEMPDATLATLKIQPSEPRDSAVYFCASGLGTGNGYTFGSGTRLTVV.

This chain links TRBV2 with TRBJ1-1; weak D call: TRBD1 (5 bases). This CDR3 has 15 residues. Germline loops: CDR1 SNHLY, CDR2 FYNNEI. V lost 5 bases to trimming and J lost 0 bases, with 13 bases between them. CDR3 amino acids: CASSLGARMNTEAFF. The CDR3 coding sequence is TGTGCCAGCAGTCTAGGGGCAAGAATGAACACTGAAGCTTTCTTT.

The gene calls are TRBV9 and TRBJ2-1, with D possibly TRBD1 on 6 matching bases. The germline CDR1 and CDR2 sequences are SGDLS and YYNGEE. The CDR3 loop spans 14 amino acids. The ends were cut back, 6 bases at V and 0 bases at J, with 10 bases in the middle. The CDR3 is CASTLDSSYNEQFF. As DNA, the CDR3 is TGTGCCAGCACTTTGGACAGCTCCTACAATGAGCAGTTCTTC.

The CDR3 protein is CASNHGGDTEAFF. The CDR3 DNA sequence: TGTGCCAGTAACCATGGAGGTGACACTGAAGCTTTCTTT. The J gene is TRBJ1-1, the V gene TRBV19; D gene unclear. The germline CDR1 and CDR2 sequences are LNHDA and SQIVND (reference sequence). The CDR3 sequence is 13 residues long. V was trimmed by 7 bases and J by 3 bases, leaving 12 bases between them.

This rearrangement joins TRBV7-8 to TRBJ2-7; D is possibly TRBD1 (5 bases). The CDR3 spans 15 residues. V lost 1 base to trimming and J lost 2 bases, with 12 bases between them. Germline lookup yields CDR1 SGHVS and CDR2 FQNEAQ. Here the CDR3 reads CASSLGPQGPYEQYV. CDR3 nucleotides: TGTGCCAGCAGCTTAGGGCCCCAGGGTCCCTACGAGCAGTACGTC.

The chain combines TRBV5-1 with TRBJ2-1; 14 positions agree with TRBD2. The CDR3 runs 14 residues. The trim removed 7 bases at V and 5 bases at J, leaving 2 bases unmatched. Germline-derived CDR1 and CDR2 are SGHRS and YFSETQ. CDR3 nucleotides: TGCGCCAGCCGACTAGCGGGGGGGCACAATGAGCAGTTCTTC. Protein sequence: CASRLAGGHNEQFF.

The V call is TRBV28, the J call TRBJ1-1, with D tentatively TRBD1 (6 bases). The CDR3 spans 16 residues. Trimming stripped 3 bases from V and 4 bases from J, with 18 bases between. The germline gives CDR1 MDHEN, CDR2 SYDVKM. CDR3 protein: CASSLELGGRGTEAFF. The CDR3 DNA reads TGTGCCAGCAGTTTGGAGTTAGGGGGGAGGGGCACTGAAGCTTTCTTT. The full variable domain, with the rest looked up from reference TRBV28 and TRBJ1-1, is DVKVTQSSRYLVKRTGEKVFLECVQDMDHENMFWYRQDPGLGLRLIYFSYDVKMKEKGDIPEGYSVSREKKERFSLILESASTNQTSMYLCASSLELGGRGTEAFFGQGTRLTVV.

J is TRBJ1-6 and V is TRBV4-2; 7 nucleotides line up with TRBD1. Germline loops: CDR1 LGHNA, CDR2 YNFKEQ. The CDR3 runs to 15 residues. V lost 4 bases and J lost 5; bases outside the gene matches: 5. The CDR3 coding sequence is TGTGCCAGCAGCCCGGGACAGAGCAATAATTCACCCCTCCACTTT. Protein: CASSPGQSNNSPLHF.

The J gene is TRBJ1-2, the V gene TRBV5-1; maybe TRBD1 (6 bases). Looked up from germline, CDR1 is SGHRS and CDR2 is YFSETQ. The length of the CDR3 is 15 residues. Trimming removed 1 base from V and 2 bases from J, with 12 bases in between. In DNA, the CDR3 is TGCGCCAGCAGCTTGACGACAGGCCAGAACTATGGCTACACCTTC. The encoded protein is CASSLTTGQNYGYTF. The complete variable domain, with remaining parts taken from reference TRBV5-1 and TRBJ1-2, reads KAGVTQTPRYLIKTRGQQVTLSCSPISGHRSVSWYQQTPGQGLQFLFEYFSETQRNKGNFPGRFSGRQFSNSRSEMNVSTLELGDSALYLCASSLTTGQNYGYTFGSGTRLTVV.

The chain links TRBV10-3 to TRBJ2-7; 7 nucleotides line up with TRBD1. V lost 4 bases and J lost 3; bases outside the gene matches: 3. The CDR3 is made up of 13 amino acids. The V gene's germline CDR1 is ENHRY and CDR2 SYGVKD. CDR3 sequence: CAISVRQGYEQYF. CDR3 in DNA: TGTGCCATCAGTGTCAGACAGGGCTACGAGCAGTACTTC.

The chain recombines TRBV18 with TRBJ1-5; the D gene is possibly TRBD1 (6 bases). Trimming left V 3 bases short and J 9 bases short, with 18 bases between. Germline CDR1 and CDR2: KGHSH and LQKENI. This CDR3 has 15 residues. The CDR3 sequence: CASSPGAVSPRPQHF. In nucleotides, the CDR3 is TGTGCCAGCTCACCGGGGGCGGTATCCCCTAGGCCCCAGCATTTT.